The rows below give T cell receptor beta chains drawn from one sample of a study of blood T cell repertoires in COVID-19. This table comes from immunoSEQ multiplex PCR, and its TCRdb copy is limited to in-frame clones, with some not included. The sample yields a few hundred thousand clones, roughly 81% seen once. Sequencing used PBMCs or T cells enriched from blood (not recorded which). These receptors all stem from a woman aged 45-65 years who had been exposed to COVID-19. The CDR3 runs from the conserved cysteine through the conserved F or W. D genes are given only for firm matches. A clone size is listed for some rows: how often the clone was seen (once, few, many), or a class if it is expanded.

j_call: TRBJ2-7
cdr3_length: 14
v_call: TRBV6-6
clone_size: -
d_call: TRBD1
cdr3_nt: TGTGCCAGCAGTTTCCCGGGACAGATCTACGAGCAGTACTTC
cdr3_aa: CASSFPGQIYEQYF

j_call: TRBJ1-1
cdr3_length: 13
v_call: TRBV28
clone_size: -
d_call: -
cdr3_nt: TGTGCCACCAGGTCTGGTTTGGGCGCTGAAGCTTTCTTT
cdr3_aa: CATRSGLGAEAFF

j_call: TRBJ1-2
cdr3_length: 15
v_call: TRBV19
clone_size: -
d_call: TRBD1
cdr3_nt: TGTGCCAGTAGTATAGATACGGGACAGAACTATGGCTACACCTTC
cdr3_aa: CASSIDTGQNYGYTF

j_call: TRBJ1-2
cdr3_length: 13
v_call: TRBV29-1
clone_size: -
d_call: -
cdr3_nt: TGCAGCGCTACAACAGGGAGCATCTATGGCTACACCTTC
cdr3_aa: CSATTGSIYGYTF

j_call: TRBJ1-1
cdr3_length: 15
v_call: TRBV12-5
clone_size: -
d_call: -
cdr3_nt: TGTGCTAGTGACGAATATACTACAGGGATGCGGGGGGCTTTCTTT
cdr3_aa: CASDEYTTGMRGAFF

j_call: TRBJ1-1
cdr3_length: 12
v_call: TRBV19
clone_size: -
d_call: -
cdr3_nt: TGTGCCAGTACTCGGGGGTGGACTGAAGCTTTCTTT
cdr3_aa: CASTRGWTEAFF

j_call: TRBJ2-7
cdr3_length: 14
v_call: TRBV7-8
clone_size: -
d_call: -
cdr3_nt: TGTGCCAGCAGCCCGGGACAATCCACCTACGAGCAGTACTTC
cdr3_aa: CASSPGQSTYEQYF

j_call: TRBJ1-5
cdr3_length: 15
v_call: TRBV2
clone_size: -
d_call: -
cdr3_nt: TGTGCCAGCAGTCGTCGGGAGACAGAGGGTCAGCCCCAGCATTTT
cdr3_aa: CASSRRETEGQPQHF

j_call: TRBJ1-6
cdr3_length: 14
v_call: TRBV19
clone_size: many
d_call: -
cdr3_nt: TGTGCCAGCCGGCAGGGTAGCGGGAATTCACCCCTCCACTTT
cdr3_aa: CASRQGSGNSPLHF

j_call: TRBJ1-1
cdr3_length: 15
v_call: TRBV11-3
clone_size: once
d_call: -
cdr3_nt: TGTGCCAGCAGCTTAGATTCGGGGGAGAACACTGAAGCTTTCTTT
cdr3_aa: CASSLDSGENTEAFF

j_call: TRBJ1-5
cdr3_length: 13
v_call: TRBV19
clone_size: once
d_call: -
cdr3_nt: TGTGCCAGTAGTAGAGGTAACAATCAGCCCCAGCATTTT
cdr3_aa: CASSRGNNQPQHF

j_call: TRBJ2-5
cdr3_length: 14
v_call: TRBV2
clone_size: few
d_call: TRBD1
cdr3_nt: TGTGCCACCGCCCGGGACAGGCAACAAGAGACCCAGTACTTC
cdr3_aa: CATARDRQQETQYF

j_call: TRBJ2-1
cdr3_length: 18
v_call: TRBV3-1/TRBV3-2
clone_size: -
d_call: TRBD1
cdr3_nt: TGTGCCAGCAGCCAAGGCGGACAGGCGCTAAGCTCCTACAATGAGCAGTTCTTC
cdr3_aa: CASSQGGQALSSYNEQFF

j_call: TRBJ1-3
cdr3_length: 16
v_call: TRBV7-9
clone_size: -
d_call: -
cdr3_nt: TGTGCCAGCAGCTCCCTCTCCGGGGTGTCTGGAAACACCATATATTTT
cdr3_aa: CASSSLSGVSGNTIYF

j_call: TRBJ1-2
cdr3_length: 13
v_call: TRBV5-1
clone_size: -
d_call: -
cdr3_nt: TGCGCCAGCTGGGCAGGGGACATCTATGGCTACACCTTC
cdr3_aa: CASWAGDIYGYTF

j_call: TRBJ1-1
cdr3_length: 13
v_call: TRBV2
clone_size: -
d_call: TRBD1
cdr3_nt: TGTGCCAGCGGGGGACAGGGGACCACTGAAGCTTTCTTT
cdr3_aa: CASGGQGTTEAFF

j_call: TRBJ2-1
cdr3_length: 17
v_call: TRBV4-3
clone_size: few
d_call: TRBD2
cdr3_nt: TGCGCCAGCAGCCAATCCGCTAGCGGGGACCCCTACAATGAGCAGTTCTTC
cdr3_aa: CASSQSASGDPYNEQFF

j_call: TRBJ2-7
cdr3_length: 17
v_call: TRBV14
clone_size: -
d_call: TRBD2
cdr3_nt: TGTGCCAGCAGCCAAGCCATGGGGACTAGCCTCTCTTACGAGCAGTACTTC
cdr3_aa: CASSQAMGTSLSYEQYF

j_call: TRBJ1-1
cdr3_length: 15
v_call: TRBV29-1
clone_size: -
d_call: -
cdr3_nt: TGCAGCGTTAGGGGTGGTCTTTTAGGGGACACTGAAGCTTTCTTT
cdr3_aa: CSVRGGLLGDTEAFF

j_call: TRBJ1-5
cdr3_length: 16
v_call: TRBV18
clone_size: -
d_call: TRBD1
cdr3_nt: TGTGCCAGCTCACCCCGACAGGGGAGAGGCGTGCAGCCCCAGCATTTT
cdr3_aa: CASSPRQGRGVQPQHF

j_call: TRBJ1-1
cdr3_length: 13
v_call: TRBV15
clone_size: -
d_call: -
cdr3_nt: TGTGCCACCATGCAGGGCCCAAACACTGAAGCTTTCTTT
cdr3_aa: CATMQGPNTEAFF

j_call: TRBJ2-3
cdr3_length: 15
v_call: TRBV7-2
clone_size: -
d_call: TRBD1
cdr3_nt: TGTGCCAGCAGCCCCCGGACAGGGGTAAGAGATACGCAGTATTTT
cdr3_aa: CASSPRTGVRDTQYF

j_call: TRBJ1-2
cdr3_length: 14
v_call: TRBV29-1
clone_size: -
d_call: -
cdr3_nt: TGCAGCGTCCAATCCACAGGGTTGGACTATGGCTACACCTTC
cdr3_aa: CSVQSTGLDYGYTF

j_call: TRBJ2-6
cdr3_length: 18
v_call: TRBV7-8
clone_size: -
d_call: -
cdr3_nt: TGTGCCAGCTCTGCTAAGGGGGCGGGGATCACTGGGGCCAACGTCCTGACTTTC
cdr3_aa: CASSAKGAGITGANVLTF

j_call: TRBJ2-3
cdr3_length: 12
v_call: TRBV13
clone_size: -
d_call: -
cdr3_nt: TGTGCCAGCAGCCCCCTTCCCGATACGCAGTATTTT
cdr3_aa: CASSPLPDTQYF

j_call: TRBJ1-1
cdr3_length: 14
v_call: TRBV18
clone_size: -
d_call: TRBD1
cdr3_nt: TGTGCCAGCTCACCAGACAGGGAGGACACTGAAGCTTTCTTT
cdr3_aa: CASSPDREDTEAFF

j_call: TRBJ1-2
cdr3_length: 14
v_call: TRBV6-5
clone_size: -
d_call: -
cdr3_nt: TGTGCCAGAAAGGGGGACACTCGGGGGGCGAGGCTCACCTTC
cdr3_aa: CARKGDTRGARLTF

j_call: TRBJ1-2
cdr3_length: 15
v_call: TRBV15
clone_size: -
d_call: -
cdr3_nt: TGTGCCACCAGCAGGGAGCGTGGACAGAGCTATGGCTACACCTTC
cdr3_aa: CATSRERGQSYGYTF

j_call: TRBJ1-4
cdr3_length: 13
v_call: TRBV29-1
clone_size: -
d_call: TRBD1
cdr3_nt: TGCAGCGTCGAGGACAGGGGAAGAGAAAAACTGTTTTTT
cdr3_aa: CSVEDRGREKLFF

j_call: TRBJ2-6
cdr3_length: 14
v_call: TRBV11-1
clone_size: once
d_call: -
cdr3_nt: TGTGCCAGCAGAGGGCGGGCTGGGGCCAACGTCCTGACTTTC
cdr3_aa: CASRGRAGANVLTF

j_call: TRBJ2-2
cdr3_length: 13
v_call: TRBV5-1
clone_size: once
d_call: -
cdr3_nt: TGCGCCAGCAGCTTACAGCCCACCGGGGAGCTGTTTTTT
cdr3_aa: CASSLQPTGELFF

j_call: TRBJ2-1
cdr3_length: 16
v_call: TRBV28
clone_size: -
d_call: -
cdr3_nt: TGTGCCAGCAGTCTCCGGTCGGGGATCGGCTACAATGAGCAGTTCTTC
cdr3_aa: CASSLRSGIGYNEQFF

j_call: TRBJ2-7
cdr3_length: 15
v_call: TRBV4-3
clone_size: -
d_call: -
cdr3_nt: TGCGCCAGCAGCCACCGAACAGGGAGCTCCTACGAGCAGTACTTC
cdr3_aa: CASSHRTGSSYEQYF